This TCR beta chain was documented in a study of cytomegalovirus exposure and HLA in healthy donors (dated by TCRdb to the late 2010s). Concerning the study at large: An earlier analysis of roughly 500 of the donors reported 276 Gb of sequence data and 100 million to 140 million unique TCR beta sequences from about 200 million T cells. Among 300 to 500 genotyped donors of the cohort, an average of around 250,000 unique TCR beta nucleotide sequences was sequenced per donor, of which approximately 18% were non-productive. An early release that covered 640 HLA-typed donors contained around 300 gigabases of sequencing data and tens of millions of unique TCR sequences. The study combined high-throughput TCR immunosequencing, statistical association of individual TCRs with disease status, and machine learning to predict cytomegalovirus infection status. Both class I and class II loci were covered by HLA typing, at four-digit resolution. A later analysis re-analyzed previously published TCR beta repertoires from about 600 donors and added high-resolution HLA genotyping to study TCR occurrence patterns. Donor age, sex, ethnicity and CMV serostatus were compiled alongside the repertoire data. Using immunosequencing, the study profiled T cell repertoires from fewer than 700 subjects and related those repertoires to cytomegalovirus serostatus. About 5 DR-DQ haplotypes were handled as single units for association and clustering, since linkage in the cohort was strong. Every discovery cohort repertoire had been produced on one sequencing platform. Along with the approximately 600-subject first cohort, a separate validation cohort of over a hundred different subjects was used. The aim of the study was to test whether cataloging public T cell receptors could identify signatures of past pathogen exposure. Typing coverage differed by locus: A, B, C, DRB1 and DQB1 were typed in roughly 629-630 donors, DQA1 in about 500, DPA1 in around 600, and DPB1 in just under 490. The later analysis used no new phenotypic data to find candidate immune exposures, relying instead on TCR beta sequences and their occurrence across donors. Among the roughly 430 genotyped donors, approximately 82% belonged to the genetic ancestry cluster associated with self-reported Caucasian donors. An earlier analysis of 587 of the donors used high-throughput TCR beta sequencing to judge whether each TCR beta V gene segment behaved as functional or pseudogenic. A later genetic analysis took genome-wide SNP genotypes for about 55% of the 666 donors and used that subset as a discovery cohort. What the study reported, not specific to this receptor: A later genetic analysis associated a missense DCLRE1C variant with V-gene and J-gene trimming of TCR beta chains, and an independent cohort replicated the association. Because counts were too low, about 18 rarely observed V segments, including chromosome 9 orphons, were excluded from the earlier analysis of some 540 of the donors. Compared with equally common non-associated chains, HLA-associated TCR beta chains in a later analysis were more clonally expanded and had lower generation probabilities. A later analysis found that most CMV-associated TCR beta chains appeared HLA-restricted, with HLA associations seemingly driven largely by CMV exposure. An earlier analysis of some 560 of the donors showed that most TCR beta V segments appeared in productive rearrangements either about 87% or about 30% of the time, which broadly matched IMGT annotations. Because some donors lacked HLA typing at each locus, the association tests relied only on the typed subset. Correlated functional status among segregating V segments might reflect linkage disequilibrium, but an unknown experimental factor could not be ruled out. A later analysis associated 16,951 TCR beta sequences with specific HLA alleles at a false discovery rate of 0.05. A later analysis reported that several top co-occurrence clusters appeared linked to parvovirus B19, influenza, CMV and Epstein-Barr virus. The authors suggested that the approach could potentially be generalized to other disease states and immunological phenotypes. Most TCR sequences were seen in very few donors, while some public TCRs were found in many individuals. According to a later analysis, TCR association rates differed among HLA loci, with DRB1 alleles showing the most associated TCRs and HLA-C alleles showing the fewest. A cluster of highly shared sequence variants was judged likely to be a technical artifact of the sequencing pipeline. Roughly uniform sequencing depth across donors was assumed in presence/absence analyses, although this assumption may not hold. The study gave a list of about 150 TCR beta chains associated with cytomegalovirus. In this cohort, only TCR beta chains were sequenced, and detectable features were limited by the absence of alpha or paired-chain data. According to a later genetic analysis, donors in an Asian-associated ancestry cluster had fewer N-insertions in productive TCRs than the approximately 630-donor mean. A further reported finding was that TCR beta sequences accurately predicted the HLA-A and HLA-B alleles for most subjects in the first cohort. In both the original and validation cohorts, the classifier was reported to diagnose cytomegalovirus status with high specificity and sensitivity. In vitro tests confirmed that a few of the cytomegalovirus-associated TCR beta chains recognize cytomegalovirus antigens. Strong co-occurrence of HLA alleles, especially DR and DQ, made assigning TCR associations to individual alleles difficult. Some IMGT-functional V segments, including TRBV6-2 and TRBV6-3, could not be told apart with the 87-base-pair reads, so those segments were excluded. The only immune exposure information available for the cohort was CMV serostatus.

Receptor libraries were prepared by the immunoSEQ multiplex PCR assay. For the multiplex PCR, a mixture combining 60 forward primers for TCR Vbeta segments and 13 reverse primers for TCR Jbeta segments was used. A multiplex PCR assay on genomic DNA amplified the CDR3 region of rearranged TCR beta genes. On the Illumina HiSeq System, the amplified TCR beta libraries were sequenced as 87-base-pair reads. In the source study's methods: A later analysis tallied roughly 76 million unique TCR beta chains across the roughly 610 repertoires, and about 12 million of those chains were shared by two or more donors. Raw reads were error-corrected and collapsed into unique sequences with a nearest-neighbor algorithm that merged closely related sequences to remove PCR and sequencing errors. Alignment of CDR3 sequences to IMGT reference sequences was used to assign V, D and J gene segments. Each retained sequence needed at least a six-nucleotide match to both a V gene segment and a J gene segment. Rearrangements were classified as productive when the CDR3 lacked stop codons and remained in frame with V and J, and all other rearrangements were classified as non-productive. CDR3 was defined according to IMGT convention as the region running from the second conserved V-encoded cysteine to the conserved J-encoded phenylalanine. The earlier analysis of more than 450 of the donors excluded sequences that lacked an unambiguous match to a single V gene segment. An earlier analysis of about 600 of the donors called V segments functional above 56.7% productive rearrangements and segregating when the between-donor standard deviation exceeded 5%. A statistical classification framework was built to diagnose cytomegalovirus status from the catalog of TCR beta chain sequences. In a later analysis, TCR nucleotide sequences were compared against IMGT/GENE-DB human TR gene sequences so that V and J genes could be assigned. In a later analysis, CDR3 sequences and most-parsimonious VDJ recombination scenarios were assigned using the TCRdist pipeline. In a later analysis, every TCR beta chain was defined by the combination of its CDR3 amino acid sequence and its V-gene family, and reads without a unique V-gene family were dropped. As a way to deal with suspected cross-contamination and a sequencing artifact, a later analysis dropped over 550 nucleotide sequences that were highly shared and had low generation probability. In a later analysis, a clonal expansion index for each public chain was calculated from normalized within-repertoire ranks of inferred template counts. In a later analysis, generation probabilities were computed using a VDJ recombination model fitted to out-of-frame rearrangements, and the results were checked against IGoR. In a later analysis, TCR-TCR, TCR-HLA and TCR-CMV co-occurrence was scored with hypergeometric tests, and a repertoire-size bias correction was applied to TCR pairs. To estimate false discovery rates, a later analysis permuted the HLA or CMV assignments 20 times. In a later analysis, co-occurring TCRs were grouped with DBSCAN, and TCRdist sequence similarity was added when clustering was performed within HLA-allele-positive subsets. Repertoires with fewer than 30,000 or more than 120,000 public chains, plus five repertoires with anomalous nucleotide sharing, were excluded from co-occurrence clustering. What TCRdb holds here is the immuneACCESS table cut down to in-frame rearrangements. Part of the clones is not present; checked against another copy, under half of the missing clones reflect an unresolved V gene, and the others are unexplained. The D gene and trimming were derived from the DNA, and the V and J assignments and clone size from that table. This sample comprises over 200,000 clones, just over 75% of them detected only once. Approximately 2.6% of the sample is held by the ten biggest clonotypes.

The germline V gene encodes CDR1 SGHAT and CDR2 FQNNGV. The CDR3, from cysteine to phenylalanine, totals 15 residues. Left in the record is the CDR3 DNA by itself, 45 bases read in frame from the first base. V is trimmed back by 1 base and J by 5 bases, and the junction contains 2 bases that no gene match accounts for. The cohort was made up of about 670 healthy bone marrow donors. All cohort members were sampled while nominally healthy, although unrecorded immune exposures were likely present. The donor tested CMV seropositive and was one of the 289 seropositive cohort members. A peripheral blood sample was provided by each donor, and peripheral blood mononuclear cells were used for TCR beta sequencing. Genomic DNA was extracted from the blood cell samples with the Qiagen DNeasy Blood Extraction Kit. As concerns this clone: It lacks a known antigen. No base-level quality is on record; no much larger clone is a single base apart.

This sequence was found in a woman aged 60-75 years in good health and CMV-seropositive. The sample consisted of PBMCs. This chain joins TRBV11-2 to TRBJ2-3; TRBD2 aligns with 11 central bases. The CDR3 protein sequence reads: CASSLGLAGGDTQYF. The DNA is as follows: TGTGCCAGCAGCTTAGGGCTAGCGGGAGGAGATACGCAGTATTTT.